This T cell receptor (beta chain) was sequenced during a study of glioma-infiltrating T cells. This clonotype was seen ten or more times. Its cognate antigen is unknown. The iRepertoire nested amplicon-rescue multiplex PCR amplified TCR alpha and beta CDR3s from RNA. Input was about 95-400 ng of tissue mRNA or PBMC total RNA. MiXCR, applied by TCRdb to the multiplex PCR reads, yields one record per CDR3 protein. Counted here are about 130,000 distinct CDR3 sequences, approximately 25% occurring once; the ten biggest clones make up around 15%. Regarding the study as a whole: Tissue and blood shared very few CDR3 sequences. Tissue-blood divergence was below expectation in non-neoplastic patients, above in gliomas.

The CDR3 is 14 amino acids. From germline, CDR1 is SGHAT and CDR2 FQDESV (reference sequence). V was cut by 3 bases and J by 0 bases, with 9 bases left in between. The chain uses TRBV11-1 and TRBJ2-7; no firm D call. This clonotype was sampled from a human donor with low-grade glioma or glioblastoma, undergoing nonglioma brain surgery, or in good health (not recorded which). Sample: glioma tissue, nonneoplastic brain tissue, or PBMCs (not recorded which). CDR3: CASSLSRASYEQYF. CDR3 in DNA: TGTGCCAGCAGCTTGTCTCGGGCCTCCTACGAGCAGTACTTC.